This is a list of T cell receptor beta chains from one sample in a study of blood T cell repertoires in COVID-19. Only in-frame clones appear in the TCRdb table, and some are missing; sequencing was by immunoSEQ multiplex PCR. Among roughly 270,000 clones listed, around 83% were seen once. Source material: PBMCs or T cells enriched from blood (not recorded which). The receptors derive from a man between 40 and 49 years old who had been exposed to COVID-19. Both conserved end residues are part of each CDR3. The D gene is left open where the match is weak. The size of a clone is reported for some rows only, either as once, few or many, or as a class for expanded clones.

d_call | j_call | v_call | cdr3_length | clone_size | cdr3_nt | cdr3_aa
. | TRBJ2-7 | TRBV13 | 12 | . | TGTGCCAGCAGCTCGCGGGCCTACGAGCAGTACTTC | CASSSRAYEQYF
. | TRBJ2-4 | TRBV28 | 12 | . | TGTGCCAGCCGCTTCCAGGGGGGCATTCAGTACTTC | CASRFQGGIQYF
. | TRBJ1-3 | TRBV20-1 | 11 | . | TGCAGTGCTAGAGATGCGGGGCCAATGTATTTT | CSARDAGPMYF
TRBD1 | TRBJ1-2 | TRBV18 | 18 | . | TGTGCCAGCTCACCGGAATCCCCCGAGGCAGGGGGCGCGGGTGGCTACACCTTC | CASSPESPEAGGAGGYTF
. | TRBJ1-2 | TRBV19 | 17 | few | TGTGCCAGTCAGGGCGATCCAGGAAGGGGGATAAACTATGGCTACACCTTC | CASQGDPGRGINYGYTF
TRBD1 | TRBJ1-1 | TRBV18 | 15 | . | TGTGCCAGCTCACCTCCGGGACAGGGATTGGCTGAAGCTTTCTTT | CASSPPGQGLAEAFF
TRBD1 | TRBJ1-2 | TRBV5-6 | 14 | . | TGTGCCAGCAGCATTGGACAGGACGTCTATGGCTACACCTTC | CASSIGQDVYGYTF
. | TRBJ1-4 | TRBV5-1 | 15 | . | TGCGCCAGCAGACAGGGACAAACAACTAATGAAAAACTGTTTTTT | CASRQGQTTNEKLFF
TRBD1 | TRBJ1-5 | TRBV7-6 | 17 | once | TGTGCCAGCAGCTTAGTCGGTGGACAGGTGACAAATCAGCCCCAGCATTTT | CASSLVGGQVTNQPQHF
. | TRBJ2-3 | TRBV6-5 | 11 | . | TGTGCCAGCAGGAGCGGGGATACGCAGTATTTT | CASRSGDTQYF
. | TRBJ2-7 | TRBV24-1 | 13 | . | TGTGCCACCAGTGCCCCAAATTCCTACGAGCAGTACTTC | CATSAPNSYEQYF
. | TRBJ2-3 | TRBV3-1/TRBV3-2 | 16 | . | TGTGCCAGCAGCCAAGGGGCGGGGCTATCAACAGATACGCAGTATTTT | CASSQGAGLSTDTQYF
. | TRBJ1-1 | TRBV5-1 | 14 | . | TGCGCCAGCAGCGCAGAGCTGACAGGTCTGGGGGCTTTCTTT | CASSAELTGLGAFF
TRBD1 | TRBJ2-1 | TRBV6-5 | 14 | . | TGTGCCAGCAGCTACCGGGACAGGAGCCATGAGCAGTTCTTC | CASSYRDRSHEQFF
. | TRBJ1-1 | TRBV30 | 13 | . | TGTGCCCGCAACCTACTAGTAAACACTGAAGCTTTCTTT | CARNLLVNTEAFF
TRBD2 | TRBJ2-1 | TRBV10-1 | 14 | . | TGCGCCAGCAGACCCGGGGCTAGCGGGGGTGAGCAGTTCTTC | CASRPGASGGEQFF
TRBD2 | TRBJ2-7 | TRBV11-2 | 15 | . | TGTGCCAGCAGCTGGGCTGGGGGAGGGCCTTACGAGCAGTACTTC | CASSWAGGGPYEQYF
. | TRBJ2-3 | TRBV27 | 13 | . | TGTGCCAGCAGTTTGGAGGGGACAGATACGCAGTATTTT | CASSLEGTDTQYF
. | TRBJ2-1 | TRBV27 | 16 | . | TGTGCCAGCAGTTTACACTCATTAAGCTCCTACAATGAGCAGTTCTTC | CASSLHSLSSYNEQFF
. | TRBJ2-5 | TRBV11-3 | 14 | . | TGTGCCAGCAGCATGTGGAGGGACCAAGAGACCCAGTACTTC | CASSMWRDQETQYF
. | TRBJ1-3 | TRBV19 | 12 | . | TGTGCCAGTAGGAGGGATGGAAACACCATATATTTT | CASRRDGNTIYF
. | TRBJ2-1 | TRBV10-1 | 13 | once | TGCGCCAGCAGTACGGGTCTTGATAATGAGCAGTTCTTC | CASSTGLDNEQFF
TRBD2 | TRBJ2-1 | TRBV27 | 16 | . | TGTGCCAGCAGTTTCCTAGCGGGAGAAGCCTACAATGAGCAGTTCTTC | CASSFLAGEAYNEQFF
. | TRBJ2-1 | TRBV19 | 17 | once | TGTGCCAGTAGTGGGTTGGTGGGGCTTAAAAAAGACAATGAGCAGTTCTTC | CASSGLVGLKKDNEQFF
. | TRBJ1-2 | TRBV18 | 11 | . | TGTGCCAGCTCCGAACAATATGGCTACACCTTC | CASSEQYGYTF
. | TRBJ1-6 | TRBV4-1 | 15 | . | TGCGCCAGCAGCCAAGATGGATTAGGGGATTCACCCCTCCACTTT | CASSQDGLGDSPLHF
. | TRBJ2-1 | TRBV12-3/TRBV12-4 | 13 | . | TGTGCCAGCAGTTTAGCCCCCCTGACTCCGGGGTTCTTC | CASSLAPLTPGFF
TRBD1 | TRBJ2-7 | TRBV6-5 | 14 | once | TGTGCCAGCAGTTACGGGGACAGCTCCTACGAGCAGTACTTC | CASSYGDSSYEQYF
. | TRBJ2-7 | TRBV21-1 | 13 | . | TGTGCCAGCAGCAAATACCACAGCCCCGAGCAGTACTTC | CASSKYHSPEQYF
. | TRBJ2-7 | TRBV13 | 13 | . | TGTGCCAGCAGCCGACTAGAGTCCCACGAGCAGTACTTC | CASSRLESHEQYF
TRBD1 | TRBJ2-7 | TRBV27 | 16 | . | TGTGCCAGCAGTTTTCTGCGAGGACAGGGGTTATACGAGCAGTACTTC | CASSFLRGQGLYEQYF
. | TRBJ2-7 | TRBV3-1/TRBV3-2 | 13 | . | TGTGCCAGCAGCTCACCTAGCGACTACGAGCAGTACTTC | CASSSPSDYEQYF
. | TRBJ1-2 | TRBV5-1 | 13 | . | TGCGCCAGCAGCCAAGAAGCAGGCTATGGCTACACCTTC | CASSQEAGYGYTF
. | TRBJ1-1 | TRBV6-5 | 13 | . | TGTGCCAGCAGTCCCCAGGGATACACTGAAGCTTTCTTT | CASSPQGYTEAFF
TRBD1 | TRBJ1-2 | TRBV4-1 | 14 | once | TGCGCCAGCAGCCCAGGGGGTAATTACGGTGGCTACACCTTC | CASSPGGNYGGYTF
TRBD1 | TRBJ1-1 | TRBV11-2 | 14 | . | TGTGCCAGCAGCTTAACAGGGGTTAGCACTGAAGCTTTCTTT | CASSLTGVSTEAFF
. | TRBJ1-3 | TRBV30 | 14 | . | TGTGCCTGGAGCTCGGGAACAACTGGAAACACCATATATTTT | CAWSSGTTGNTIYF
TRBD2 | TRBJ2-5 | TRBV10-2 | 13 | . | TGCGCCAGCACGGGACTAGCGGAAGAGACCCAGTACTTC | CASTGLAEETQYF
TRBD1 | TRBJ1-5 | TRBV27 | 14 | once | TGTGCCAGCAGTTCCGGGACAGGGGGTCAGCCCCAGCATTTT | CASSSGTGGQPQHF
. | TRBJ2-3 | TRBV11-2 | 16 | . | TGTGCCAGCAGCTTAGATCTGAGACAGAGCACAGATACGCAGTATTTT | CASSLDLRQSTDTQYF
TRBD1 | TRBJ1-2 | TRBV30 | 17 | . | TGTGCCTGGGGAAGAGGAACCGGGACAGGGATCAACTATGGCTACACCTTC | CAWGRGTGTGINYGYTF
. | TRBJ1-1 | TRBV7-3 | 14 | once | TGTGCCAGCAGCTCACAGGGCAGTGGGACTGAAGCTTTCTTT | CASSSQGSGTEAFF
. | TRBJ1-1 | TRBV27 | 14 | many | TGTGCCAGCAGGAGGGTGGGAATGAACACTGAAGCTTTCTTT | CASRRVGMNTEAFF
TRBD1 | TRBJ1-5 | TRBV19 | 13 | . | TGTGCCAGTAAGGGACAGAACAATCAGCCCCAGCATTTT | CASKGQNNQPQHF
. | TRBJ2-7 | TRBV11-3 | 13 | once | TGTGCCAGCAGCTTCGGGGATTCGGGCGAGCAGTACTTC | CASSFGDSGEQYF
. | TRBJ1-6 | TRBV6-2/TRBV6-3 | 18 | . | TGTGCCAGCAGTTACCGCCGGGACTCTAGCTCCTATAATTCACCCCTCCACTTT | CASSYRRDSSSYNSPLHF
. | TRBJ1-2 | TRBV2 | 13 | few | TGTGCCAGCAGTGGAGGGGAGGATGGAGGCTACACCTTC | CASSGGEDGGYTF
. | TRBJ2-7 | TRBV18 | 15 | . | TGTGCCAGCTCAGGGCGTGGGAGTACCCTCTACGAGCAGTACTTC | CASSGRGSTLYEQYF
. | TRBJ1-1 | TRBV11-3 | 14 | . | TGTGCCAGCAGCTTCTCCGGGGGGAACACTGAAGCTTTCTTT | CASSFSGGNTEAFF
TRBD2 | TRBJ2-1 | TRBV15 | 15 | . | TGTGCCACCAGCAGAGATAGCGGGAGCTACAATGAGCAGTTCTTC | CATSRDSGSYNEQFF
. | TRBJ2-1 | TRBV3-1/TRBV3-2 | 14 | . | TGTGCCAGCAGCCCACAACAGACCAACAATGAGCAGTTCTTC | CASSPQQTNNEQFF
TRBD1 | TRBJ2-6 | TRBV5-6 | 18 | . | TGTGCCAGCAGCTCCCTTGGGACAGGGGGGACTGGGGCCAACGTCCTGACTTTC | CASSSLGTGGTGANVLTF